These 26 T cell receptor beta chains share one sample of origin, sequenced in a study of shared clonotypes between healthy human individuals. Some clones are missing from TCRdb's copy, which holds only in-frame ones; the method was immunoSEQ multiplex PCR. The table records around 2.3 million clones, approximately 96% of them present only once. Sequencing was done on a sample of naive CD4+ T cells sorted from blood. As for subset: CD45RA+ positively selected. The receptors were sampled from a man younger than 35 in good health.

The chain uses TRBV9 and TRBJ1-4; the D is unclear. The CDR3 runs to 13 residues. V was pared by 3 bases and J by 4 bases, with 7 bases between. Germline V CDR1 and CDR2: SGDLS, YYNGEE. CDR3 sequence reads: CASSGVNNEKLFF. DNA for the CDR3: TGTGCCAGCAGCGGTGTAAATAATGAAAAACTGTTTTTT.

The rearrangement links TRBV18 to TRBJ1-2; D is possibly TRBD1 (5 bases). This CDR3 spans 16 amino acids. Trimming removed 3 bases from V and 7 bases from J, with 21 bases in between. The germline CDR1 and CDR2 sequences are KGHSH and LQKENI. This chain's CDR3 is CASSPGIETAYGGYTF. In nucleotides, the CDR3 is TGTGCCAGCTCACCTGGGATCGAGACAGCGTATGGTGGCTACACCTTC.

The rearrangement joins TRBV7-2 to TRBJ2-5, with 12 bases aligning to TRBD2. Unmatched junction bases numbered 10, after V lost 4 bases and J lost 7 bases. The CDR3 spans 16 residues. Germline-derived CDR1 and CDR2 are SGHTA and FQGNSA. Here the CDR3 DNA reads TGTGCCAGCAGCTCCCGGACTAGCGGGAAGATGGTGACCCAGTACTTC. Protein: CASSSRTSGKMVTQYF.

V and J are TRBV7-2 and TRBJ2-1, with D unclear. The CDR3 runs 16 residues. Germline assignment: CDR1 SGHTA and CDR2 FQGNSA. Trimming took off 3 bases at V and 1 base at J, with 13 bases between the two ends. Here the CDR3 DNA reads TGTGCCAGCAGCTTCTTAGGGATAGGGTCCTACAATGAGCAGTTCTTC. Residues: CASSFLGIGSYNEQFF.

As concerns this clone: In the same sample, other DNA sequences code for this CDR3. This sequence joins TRBV4-1 and TRBJ1-5; a weak D match, TRBD1 (6 bases). The CDR3 runs to 14 residues. Germline V gene lookup returns CDR1 MGHRA and CDR2 YSYEKL. With 1 base removed from V and 7 bases from J, the gap between germline ends came to 11 bases. The CDR3 loop reads CASSQGTAGQPQHF. In DNA form, the CDR3 reads TGCGCCAGCAGCCAAGGGACAGCCGGGCAGCCCCAGCATTTT.

This chain uses TRBV6-6 with TRBJ2-1; D remains ambiguous. The CDR3 spans 12 residues. Germline loops: CDR1 MNHNY, CDR2 SVGAGI (reference sequence). Trimming took 4 bases from V and 5 from J, leaving 6 bases between them. Here the CDR3 reads CASSSLNNEQFF. In DNA, the CDR3 is TGTGCCAGCAGTTCACTGAACAATGAGCAGTTCTTC.

The chain carries TRBV6-1 and TRBJ1-5; 9 bases fit TRBD1. Trimming removed 4 bases from V and 3 bases from J; junction bases left unmatched: 4. Germline V gives CDR1 MNHNS, CDR2 SASEGT. The CDR3 sequence is 15 residues long. CDR3 sequence reads: CASSVDRGLNQPQHF. The CDR3 DNA follows: TGTGCCAGCAGTGTGGACAGGGGTCTCAATCAGCCCCAGCATTTT.

The gene calls are TRBV6-5 and TRBJ1-1, with a possible D match to TRBD1 (6 bases). In germline, CDR1 is MNHEY, CDR2 SVGAGI. The CDR3 loop spans 13 amino acids. Trimming shortened V by 7 bases and J by 4 bases, and 13 bases separated the two germline ends. CDR3: CASISTGITEAFF. CDR3 DNA: TGTGCCAGCATCTCGACAGGCATCACTGAAGCTTTCTTT.

The rearrangement uses TRBV4-3 and TRBJ2-5; 8 bases line up with TRBD2. CDR3 length: 17 amino acids. The V segment lost 0 bases and the J segment 7 bases; nucleotides outside the gene matches: 13. Germline loops: CDR1 LGHNA, CDR2 YSLEER. CDR3 nucleotide sequence: TGCGCCAGCAGCCAAGAACCGGGAGGGCCGTCGTACGGGACCCAGTACTTC. Its protein product is CASSQEPGGPSYGTQYF.

This sequence joins TRBV19 and TRBJ1-2, with TRBD1 matching over 7 bases. There are 15 residues in the CDR3. Trimming at V came to 6 bases and at J to 0 bases, leaving 7 bases not matched to a gene. Germline CDR1 is LNHDA and CDR2 is SQIVND (reference sequence). The CDR3 region has the DNA TGTGCCAGTAGAACAGGGGCCTATTCTAACTATGGCTACACCTTC. Amino acid sequence: CASRTGAYSNYGYTF.

The chain recombines TRBV7-9 with TRBJ2-1; 11 bases line up with TRBD1. J lost 8 bases, V lost 6 bases, and 12 bases had no gene match. Germline CDR1 and CDR2: SEHNR and FQNEAQ (reference sequence). The CDR3 totals 16 residues. The CDR3 region has the DNA TGTGCCAGCAGTTACCTCCGGGACAGGGGGGTACATGAGCAGTTCTTC. As protein: CASSYLRDRGVHEQFF.

The chain has TRBV14 and TRBJ1-2; no firm D call. The germline V gene encodes CDR1 SGHDN and CDR2 FVKESK. Trimming cost V 4 bases and J 1 base, with 7 bases left between them. This CDR3 is 13 amino acids long. The CDR3 DNA reads TGTGCCAGCAGCCGCGCAGTTAACTATGGCTACACCTTC. Its translation is CASSRAVNYGYTF.

The J gene is TRBJ2-7, the V gene TRBV30, with D possibly TRBD2 on 5 matching bases. The CDR3 has 12 amino acids. Germline CDR1 reads GTSNPN; CDR2 reads SVGIG (reference sequence). V dropped 7 bases and J dropped 3 bases, with 13 bases sitting between them. The CDR3: CAYRSRDYEQYF. CDR3 nucleotides: TGTGCCTACCGTTCTCGGGACTACGAGCAGTACTTC.

Note on this clone: At the DNA level, this CDR3 is encoded by other sequences in the same sample as well. The rearrangement joins TRBV11-2 to TRBJ2-7; 7 bases agree with TRBD2. Germline V gives CDR1 SGHAT, CDR2 FQNNGV. Trimming took 0 bases from V and 2 from J; bases not matched to a gene: 1. The CDR3 sequence is 14 residues long. The CDR3 loop reads CASSLEAGPYEQYF. The CDR3 nucleotides read TGTGCCAGCAGCTTAGAAGCGGGACCCTACGAGCAGTACTTC.

The chain links TRBV7-9 to TRBJ2-7; D remains ambiguous. Germline V lookup: CDR1 SEHNR, CDR2 FQNEAQ (reference sequence). The V and J ends lost 1 base and 7 bases respectively, with 17 bases between them. The CDR3 is made up of 15 amino acids. CDR3 DNA: TGTGCCAGCAGCTTAGAGTTTGGGGTTCGTTCGGAGCAGTACTTC. Residues: CASSLEFGVRSEQYF. The full variable domain, with the rest looked up from reference TRBV7-9 and TRBJ2-7, is DTGVSQNPRHKITKRGQNVTFRCDPISEHNRLYWYRQTLGQGPEFLTYFQNEAQLEKSRLLSDRFSAERPKGSFSTLEIQRTEQGDSAMYLCASSLEFGVRSEQYFGPGTRLTVT.

CDR3 sequence: CASSYSNSVKYF. The CDR3 DNA follows: TGTGCCAGCAGTTACTCGAACAGTGTGAAGTACTTC. The chain employs TRBV6-5 and TRBJ2-7; D remains ambiguous. Looked up from germline, CDR1 is MNHEY and CDR2 is SVGAGI. The CDR3 spans 12 residues. V gave up 0 bases and J gave up 11 bases, with 11 bases separating them.

This clone was detected once. The V call is TRBV5-4, the J call TRBJ2-5; 10 bases are a match to TRBD2. Germline loops: CDR1 SGHNT, CDR2 YYREEE (reference sequence). Losses at the gene ends were 0 bases for V and 0 bases for J; bases not matched to a gene: 5. The CDR3 has 17 amino acids. CDR3 amino acids: CASSLDPSGRYQETQYF. In nucleotides, the CDR3 is TGTGCCAGCAGCTTGGACCCTAGCGGGAGATACCAAGAGACCCAGTACTTC.

The chain is built from TRBV2 and TRBJ2-1, with TRBD2 matching over 9 bases. CDR1 is SNHLY, CDR2 FYNNEI, per germline. CDR3 size: 13 residues. The ends lost 10 bases at V and 5 bases at J; junction bases unmatched: 6. The CDR3 DNA reads as TGTGCCATCCGGACTAGCGCCCACAATGAGCAGTTCTTC. The encoded protein is CAIRTSAHNEQFF.

The rearrangement uses TRBV10-3 and TRBJ1-4; 7 positions match TRBD1. CDR1 is ENHRY and CDR2 is SYGVKD in the germline V gene. This CDR3 region has 13 residues. J was trimmed by 5 bases and V by 9 bases; bases with no gene match: 6. Written as DNA, the CDR3 is TGTGCCATTGGACAGGATTTAAATGAAAAACTGTTTTTT. It translates to CAIGQDLNEKLFF.

The chain carries TRBV2 and TRBJ2-7; D is ambiguous. This CDR3 has 12 residues. V lost 5 bases to trimming and J lost 2 bases, with 7 bases between them. The germline CDR1 and CDR2 sequences are SNHLY and FYNNEI. The CDR3 DNA sequence: TGTGCCAGCAGTAAAGAGGCCTACGAGCAGTACTTC. Translating it yields CASSKEAYEQYF. Looking up the rest from reference TRBV2 and TRBJ2-7 gives the full variable domain: EPEVTQTPSHQVTQMGQEVILRCVPISNHLYFYWYRQILGQKVEFLVSFYNNEISEKSEIFDDQFSVERPDGSNFTLKIRSTKLEDSAMYFCASSKEAYEQYFGPGTRLTVT.

The chain uses TRBV6-5 and TRBJ1-6; weak D call: TRBD1 (5 bases). The CDR3 length is 12 residues. V shed 5 bases and J shed 8 bases, with 7 bases lying between them. In germline, CDR1 is MNHEY, CDR2 SVGAGI. CDR3 protein: CASSGTDSPLHF. Written as DNA, the CDR3 is TGTGCCAGCAGTGGGACGGATTCACCCCTCCACTTT.

The gene calls are TRBV5-1 and TRBJ2-5; TRBD1 is a possible D gene (6 bases). V lost 4 bases and J 2 bases, leaving 12 bases between the germline ends. Germline CDR1 reads SGHRS; CDR2 reads YFSETQ. CDR3 length: 14 residues. The CDR3 coding sequence is TGCGCCAGCAGCCAGGACAGTACACAAGAGACCCAGTACTTC. Translating it yields CASSQDSTQETQYF.

With respect to this clone: A junction boundary mismatches the germline segment, possibly from a read error. The same CDR3 arises from other DNA sequences in this sample as well. The chain couples TRBV6-5 to TRBJ2-7, with a tentative D call TRBD1 (6 bases). The CDR3 runs 14 residues. CDR1 is MNHEY, CDR2 SVGAGI, per germline. CDR3 nucleotides: TGTGCCAGCACGACAGACAGGTTCTCCTACGAGCAGTATTTC. Amino acids: CASTTDRFSYEQYF.

This clone was seen only a few times. The chain carries TRBV7-6 and TRBJ1-6; possibly TRBD1 for D (5 bases). This CDR3 has 16 residues. Germline CDR1 SGHVS, CDR2 FNYEAQ. V lost 1 base and J 8 bases, leaving 15 bases between the germline ends. This CDR3 is CASSLGQGPKDSPLHF. The CDR3 coding sequence is TGTGCCAGCAGCTTAGGGCAGGGTCCAAAAGATTCACCCCTCCACTTT.

The CDR3: CASSLMVAGTGELFF. CDR3 DNA: TGCGCCAGCAGCTTGATGGTCGCCGGGACCGGGGAGCTGTTTTTT. The J gene is TRBJ2-2, the V gene TRBV5-1; D remains unclear. This CDR3 has 15 amino acids. CDR1 is SGHRS, CDR2 YFSETQ, per germline. V was clipped by 1 base and J by 5 bases, with 12 bases between them.

V gene TRBV7-2 combines with J gene TRBJ1-2; D not certain. In germline, CDR1 is SGHTA, CDR2 FQGNSA. The CDR3 has 15 amino acids. Trimming took off 0 bases at V and 7 bases at J, with 15 bases between the two ends. CDR3 DNA sequence: TGTGCCAGCAGCTTAGCAATAGGAGGACTGCTTGGCTACACCTTC. Protein: CASSLAIGGLLGYTF.